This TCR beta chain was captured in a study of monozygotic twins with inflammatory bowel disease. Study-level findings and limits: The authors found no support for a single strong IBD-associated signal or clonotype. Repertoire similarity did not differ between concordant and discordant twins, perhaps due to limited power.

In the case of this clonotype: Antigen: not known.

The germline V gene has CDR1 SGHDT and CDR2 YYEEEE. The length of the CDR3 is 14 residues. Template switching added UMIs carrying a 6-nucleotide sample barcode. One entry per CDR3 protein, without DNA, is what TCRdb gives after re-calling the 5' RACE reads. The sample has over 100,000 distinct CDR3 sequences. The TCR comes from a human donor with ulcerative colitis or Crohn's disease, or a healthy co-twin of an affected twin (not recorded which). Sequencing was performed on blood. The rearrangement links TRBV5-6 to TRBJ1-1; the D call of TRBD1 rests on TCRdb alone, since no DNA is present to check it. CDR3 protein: CASSRGTVNTEAFF. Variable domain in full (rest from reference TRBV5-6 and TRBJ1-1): DAGVTQSPTHLIKTRGQQVTLRCSPKSGHDTVSWYQQALGQGPQFIFQYYEEEERQRGNFPDRFSGHQFPNYSSELNVNALLLGDSALYLCASSRGTVNTEAFFGQGTRLTVV.